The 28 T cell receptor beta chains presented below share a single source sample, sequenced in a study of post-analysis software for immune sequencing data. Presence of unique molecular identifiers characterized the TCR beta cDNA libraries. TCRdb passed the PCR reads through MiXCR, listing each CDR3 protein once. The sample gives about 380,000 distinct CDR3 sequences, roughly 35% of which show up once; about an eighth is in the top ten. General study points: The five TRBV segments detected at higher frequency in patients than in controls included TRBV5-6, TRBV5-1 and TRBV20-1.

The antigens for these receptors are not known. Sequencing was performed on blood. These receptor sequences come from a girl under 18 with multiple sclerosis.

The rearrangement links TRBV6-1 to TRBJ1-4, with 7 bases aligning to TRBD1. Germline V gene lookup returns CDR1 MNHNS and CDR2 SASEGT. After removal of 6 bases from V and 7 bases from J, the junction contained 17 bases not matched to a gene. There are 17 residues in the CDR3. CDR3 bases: TGTGCCAGCAGACCATCCCGGGACAGTTACTGGGGTGAAAAACTGTTTTTT. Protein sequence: CASRPSRDSYWGEKLFF.

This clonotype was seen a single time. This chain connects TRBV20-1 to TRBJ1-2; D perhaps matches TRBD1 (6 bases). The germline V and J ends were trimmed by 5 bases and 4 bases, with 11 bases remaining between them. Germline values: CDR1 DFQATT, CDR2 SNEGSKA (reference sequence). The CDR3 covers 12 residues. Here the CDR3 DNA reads TGCAGTGCTGGACAGACCCTCTATGGCTACACCTTC. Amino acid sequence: CSAGQTLYGYTF.

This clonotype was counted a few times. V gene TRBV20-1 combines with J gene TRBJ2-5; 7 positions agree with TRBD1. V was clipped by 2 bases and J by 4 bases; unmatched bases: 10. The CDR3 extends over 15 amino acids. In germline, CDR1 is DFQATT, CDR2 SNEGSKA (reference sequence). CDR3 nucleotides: TGCAGTGCTAGACCCCCTACAGGGGTGGGAGAGACCCAGTACTTC. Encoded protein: CSARPPTGVGETQYF.

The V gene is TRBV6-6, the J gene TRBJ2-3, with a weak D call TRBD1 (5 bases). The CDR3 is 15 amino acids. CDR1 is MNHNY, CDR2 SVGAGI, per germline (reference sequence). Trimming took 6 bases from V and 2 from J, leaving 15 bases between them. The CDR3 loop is CASSTSGATTDTQYF. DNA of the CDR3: TGTGCCAGCAGCACCTCTGGGGCTACCACAGATACGCAGTATTTT.

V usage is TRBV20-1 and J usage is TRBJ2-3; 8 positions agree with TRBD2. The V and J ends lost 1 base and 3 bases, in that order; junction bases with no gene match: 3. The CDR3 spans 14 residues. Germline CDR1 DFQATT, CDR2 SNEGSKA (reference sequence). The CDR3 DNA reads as TGCAGTGCTAGAGGAGCGGGGGCGACAGATACGCAGTATTTT. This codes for CSARGAGATDTQYF.

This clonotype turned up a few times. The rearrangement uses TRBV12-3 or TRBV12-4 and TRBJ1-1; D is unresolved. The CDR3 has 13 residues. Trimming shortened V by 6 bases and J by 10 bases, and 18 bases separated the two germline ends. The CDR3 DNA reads TGTGCCAGCAGCTATCAGGTGGACCCGTTAGCTTTCTTT. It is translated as CASSYQVDPLAFF.

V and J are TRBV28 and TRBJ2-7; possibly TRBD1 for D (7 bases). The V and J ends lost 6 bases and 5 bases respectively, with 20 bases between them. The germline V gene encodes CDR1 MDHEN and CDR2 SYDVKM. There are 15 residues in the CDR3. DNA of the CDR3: TGTGCCAGCAGGTCCCATCAGGGGGAGGAAAACGAGCAGTACTTC. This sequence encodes CASRSHQGEENEQYF.

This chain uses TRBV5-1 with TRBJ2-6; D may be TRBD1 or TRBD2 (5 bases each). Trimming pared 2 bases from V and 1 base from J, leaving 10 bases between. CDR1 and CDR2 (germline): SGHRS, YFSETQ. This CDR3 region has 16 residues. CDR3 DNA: TGCGCCAGCAGCTTATCCGGGGCATCTGGGGCCAACGTCCTGACTTTC. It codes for CASSLSGASGANVLTF.

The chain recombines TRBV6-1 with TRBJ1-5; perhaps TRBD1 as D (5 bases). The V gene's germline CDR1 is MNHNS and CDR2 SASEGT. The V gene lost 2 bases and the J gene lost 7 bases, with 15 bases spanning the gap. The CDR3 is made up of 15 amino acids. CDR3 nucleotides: TGTGCCAGCAGTGAATTTAGGGGAGTGAGGCAGCCCCAGCATTTT. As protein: CASSEFRGVRQPQHF.

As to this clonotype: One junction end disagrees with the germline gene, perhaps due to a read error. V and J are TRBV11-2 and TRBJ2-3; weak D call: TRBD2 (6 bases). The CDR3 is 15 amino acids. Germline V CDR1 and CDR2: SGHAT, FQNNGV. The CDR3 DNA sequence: TGTGCCAGCTCGGACTACCCTATAAACACAGACACGCAGTATTTT. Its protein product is CASSDYPINTDTQYF.

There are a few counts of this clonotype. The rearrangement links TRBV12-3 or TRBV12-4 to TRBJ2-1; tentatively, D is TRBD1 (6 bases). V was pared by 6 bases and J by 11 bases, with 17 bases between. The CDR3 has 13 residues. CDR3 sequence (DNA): TGTGCCAGCAGCCTTACTACCGGGACACAGCAGTTCTTC. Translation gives CASSLTTGTQQFF.

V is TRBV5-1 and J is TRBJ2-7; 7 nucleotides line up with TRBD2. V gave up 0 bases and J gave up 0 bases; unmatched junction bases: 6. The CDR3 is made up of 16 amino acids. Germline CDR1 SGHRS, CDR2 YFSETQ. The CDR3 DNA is TGCGCCAGCAGCTTGGTGGCTCGGGGGGTCTCCTACGAGCAGTACTTC. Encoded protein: CASSLVARGVSYEQYF. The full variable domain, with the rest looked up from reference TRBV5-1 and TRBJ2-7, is KAGVTQTPRYLIKTRGQQVTLSCSPISGHRSVSWYQQTPGQGLQFLFEYFSETQRNKGNFPGRFSGRQFSNSRSEMNVSTLELGDSALYLCASSLVARGVSYEQYFGPGTRLTVT.

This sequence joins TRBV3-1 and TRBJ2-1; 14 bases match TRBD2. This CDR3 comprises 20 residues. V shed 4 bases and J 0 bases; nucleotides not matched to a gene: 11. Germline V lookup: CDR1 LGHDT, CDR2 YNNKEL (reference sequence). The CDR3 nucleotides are TGTGCCAGCAGCCTTACCGGGGGACTAGCGGGGGTAGGCTCCTACAATGAGCAGTTCTTC. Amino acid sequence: CASSLTGGLAGVGSYNEQFF.

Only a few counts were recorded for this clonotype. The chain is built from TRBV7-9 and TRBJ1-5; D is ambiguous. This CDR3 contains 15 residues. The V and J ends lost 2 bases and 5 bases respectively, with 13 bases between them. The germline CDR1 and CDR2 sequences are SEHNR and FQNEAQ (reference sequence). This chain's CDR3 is CASSLFEGTDQPQHF. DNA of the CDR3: TGTGCCAGCAGCTTATTCGAGGGAACGGATCAGCCCCAGCATTTT.

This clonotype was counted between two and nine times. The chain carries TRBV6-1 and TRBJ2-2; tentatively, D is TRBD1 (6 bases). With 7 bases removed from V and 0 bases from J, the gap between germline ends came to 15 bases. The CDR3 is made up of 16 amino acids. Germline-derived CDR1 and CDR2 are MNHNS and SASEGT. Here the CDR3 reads CASTLLQGANTGELFF. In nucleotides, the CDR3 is TGTGCCAGCACCCTACTACAGGGAGCGAACACCGGGGAGCTGTTTTTT.

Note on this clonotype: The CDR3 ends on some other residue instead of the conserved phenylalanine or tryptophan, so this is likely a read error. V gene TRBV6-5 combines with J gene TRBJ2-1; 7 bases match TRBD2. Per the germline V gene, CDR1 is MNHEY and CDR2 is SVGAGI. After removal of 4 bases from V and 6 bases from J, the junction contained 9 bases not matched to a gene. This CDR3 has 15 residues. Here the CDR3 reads CASSSRTRRGNEQFV. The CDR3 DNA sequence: TGTGCCAGCAGTTCCCGGACTAGGAGGGGCAATGAGCAGTTCGTC.

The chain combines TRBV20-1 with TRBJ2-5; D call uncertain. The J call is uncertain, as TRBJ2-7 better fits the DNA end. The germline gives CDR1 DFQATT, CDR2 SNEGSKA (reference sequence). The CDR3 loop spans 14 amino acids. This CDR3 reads CSATVGPGMDEQYF. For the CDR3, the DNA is TGCAGTGCTACCGTAGGGCCCGGCATGGACGAGCAGTACTTC.

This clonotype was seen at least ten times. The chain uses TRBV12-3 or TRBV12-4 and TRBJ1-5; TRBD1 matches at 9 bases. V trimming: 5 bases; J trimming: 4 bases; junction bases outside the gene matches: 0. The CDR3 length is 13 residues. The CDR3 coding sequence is TGTGCCAGCAGTGGACAGGGGAATCAGCCCCAGCATTTT. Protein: CASSGQGNQPQHF.

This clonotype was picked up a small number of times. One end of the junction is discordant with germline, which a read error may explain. The CDR3 loop is CASSLWTGSSEQYF. The CDR3 region has the DNA TGTGCCAGCAGCTTGTGGACAGGGTCCTCCGAGCAGTACTTC. This chain connects TRBV7-9 to TRBJ2-7, with 8 positions matching TRBD1. The CDR3 has 14 amino acids. Germline V gene lookup returns CDR1 SEHNR and CDR2 FQNEAQ (reference sequence).

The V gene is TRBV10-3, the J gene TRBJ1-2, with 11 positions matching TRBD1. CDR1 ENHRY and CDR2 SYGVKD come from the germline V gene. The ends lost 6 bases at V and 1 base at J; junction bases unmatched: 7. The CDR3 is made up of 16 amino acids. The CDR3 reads CAIRNWDRGSNYGYTF. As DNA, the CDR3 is TGTGCCATCAGGAACTGGGACAGGGGGAGTAACTATGGCTACACCTTC.

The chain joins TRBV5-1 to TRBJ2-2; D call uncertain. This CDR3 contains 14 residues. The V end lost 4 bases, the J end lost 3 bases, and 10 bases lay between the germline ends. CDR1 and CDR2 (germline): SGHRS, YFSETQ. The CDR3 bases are TGCGCCAGCAGCCGGGCCTCATACACCGGGGAGCTGTTTTTT. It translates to CASSRASYTGELFF.

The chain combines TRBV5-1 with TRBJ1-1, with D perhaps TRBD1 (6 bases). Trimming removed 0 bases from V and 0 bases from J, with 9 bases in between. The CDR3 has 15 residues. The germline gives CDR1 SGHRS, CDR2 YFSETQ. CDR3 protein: CASSLGGAVNTEAFF. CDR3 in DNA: TGCGCCAGCAGCTTGGGGGGGGCCGTGAACACTGAAGCTTTCTTT. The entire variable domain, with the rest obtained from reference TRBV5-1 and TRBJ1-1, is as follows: KAGVTQTPRYLIKTRGQQVTLSCSPISGHRSVSWYQQTPGQGLQFLFEYFSETQRNKGNFPGRFSGRQFSNSRSEMNVSTLELGDSALYLCASSLGGAVNTEAFFGQGTRLTVV.

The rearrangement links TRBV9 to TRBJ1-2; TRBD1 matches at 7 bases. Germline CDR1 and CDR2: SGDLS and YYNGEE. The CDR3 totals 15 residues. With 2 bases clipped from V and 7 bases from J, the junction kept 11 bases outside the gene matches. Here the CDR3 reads CASSVTGEPVGGYTF. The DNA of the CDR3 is TGTGCCAGCAGCGTTACAGGGGAGCCTGTGGGTGGCTACACCTTC.

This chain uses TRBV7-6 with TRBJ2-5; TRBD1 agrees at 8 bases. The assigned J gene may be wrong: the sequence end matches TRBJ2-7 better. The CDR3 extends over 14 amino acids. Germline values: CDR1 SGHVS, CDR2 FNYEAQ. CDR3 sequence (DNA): TGTGCCAGCAGCCCGTCGACAGGGGACTACGAGCAGTACTTC. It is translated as CASSPSTGDYEQYF.

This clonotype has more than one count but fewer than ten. CDR3 DNA: TGTGCCAGCAGCCAAGACACAGAGGTATATGGCTACACCTTC. It is translated as CASSQDTEVYGYTF. The chain combines TRBV3-1 with TRBJ1-2; D is unclear. From germline, CDR1 is LGHDT and CDR2 YNNKEL (reference sequence). The CDR3 totals 14 residues. V dropped 0 bases and J dropped 5 bases, with 10 bases sitting between them.

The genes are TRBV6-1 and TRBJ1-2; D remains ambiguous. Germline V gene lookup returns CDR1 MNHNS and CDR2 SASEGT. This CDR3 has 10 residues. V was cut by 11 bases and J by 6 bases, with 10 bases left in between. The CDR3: CASKEDGYTF. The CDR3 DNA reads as TGTGCCTCAAAGGAAGATGGCTACACCTTC.

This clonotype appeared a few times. As DNA, the CDR3 is TGTGCCAGCTCACCACCGGGGGGGAGACAAGAGACCCAGTACTTC. Amino acids: CASSPPGGRQETQYF. The gene calls are TRBV18 and TRBJ2-5; TRBD2 matches 7 bases. Germline lookup yields CDR1 KGHSH and CDR2 LQKENI. The V gene end was trimmed by 0 bases and the J gene end by 2 bases; junction bases not matched to a gene: 3. The CDR3 has 15 amino acids.

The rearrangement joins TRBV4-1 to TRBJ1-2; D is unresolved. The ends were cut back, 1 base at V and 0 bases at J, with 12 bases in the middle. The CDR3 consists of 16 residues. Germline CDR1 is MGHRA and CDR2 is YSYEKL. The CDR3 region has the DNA TGCGCCAGCAGCCAAGTAATTTGGATCCCTAACTATGGCTACACCTTC. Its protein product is CASSQVIWIPNYGYTF.